This entry concerns a single T cell receptor beta chain. Original data processing: Nucleated cell number was recorded as an estimate derived from reference gene primer amplification. The table came from immunoSEQ multiplex PCR; TCRdb's copy has only in-frame clones and leaves some out. The DNA gave D and trimming, while V, J and clone size come from that table. Of approximately 150,000 clones in the sample, roughly 80% were seen once. Recruitment covered roughly 24 US areas and drew participants whose ages spanned roughly 18 to 100 years. This sample is part of a study of blood T cell repertoires in COVID-19. This CDR3 spans 13 amino acids. V lost 2 bases to trimming and J lost 10 bases, with 15 bases between them. Germline V lookup: CDR1 SGHRS, CDR2 YFSETQ.

The V and J genes are TRBV5-1 and TRBJ1-1; a possible D gene is TRBD1 (5 bases). This receptor was taken from a woman in her 40s with acute COVID-19. The sequenced sample consisted of PBMCs or T cells enriched from blood (not recorded which). CDR3 loop: CASSFEQGEAAFF. Here the CDR3 DNA reads TGCGCCAGCAGCTTTGAGCAGGGTGAGGCAGCTTTCTTT.